This TCR beta chain was sequenced for a study of T cell responses to AZD1222 COVID-19 vaccine. Study results and limitations: Repertoire sampling was restricted to post-peak T cell response timepoints.

Comment on this clone: The antigen is not known.

Second-dose groups at about 4 or about 12 weeks were pooled. Repertoires were generated with immunoSEQ multiplex PCR, while TCRdb's copy carries only in-frame clones and drops some. The profile shows about 140,000 clones, approximately 89% of them singletons. The TCR sequence derives from an adult who received the AZD1222 COVID-19 vaccine. Sequenced here: peripheral blood, sampled 28 days after the second AZD1222 dose.

CDR3 protein: CASDTGQLNGELFF. The CDR3 DNA is TGCGCCAGTGACACGGGGCAGTTGAACGGGGAGCTGTTTTTT. The chain couples TRBV5-1 to TRBJ2-2; TRBD1 or TRBD2 may be the D gene (5 bases each). With 8 bases removed from V and 7 bases from J, the gap between germline ends came to 18 bases. The germline CDR1 and CDR2 sequences are SGHRS and YFSETQ. The CDR3 loop spans 14 amino acids.